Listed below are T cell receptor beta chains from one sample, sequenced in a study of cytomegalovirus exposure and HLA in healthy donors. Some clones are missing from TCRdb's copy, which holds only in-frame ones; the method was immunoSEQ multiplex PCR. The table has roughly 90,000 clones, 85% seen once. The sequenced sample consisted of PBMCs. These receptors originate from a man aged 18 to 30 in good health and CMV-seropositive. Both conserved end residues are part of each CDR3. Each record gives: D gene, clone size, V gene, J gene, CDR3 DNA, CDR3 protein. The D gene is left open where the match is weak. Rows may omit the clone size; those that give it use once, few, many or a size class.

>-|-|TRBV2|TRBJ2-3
TGTGCCAGCAGTCCCAATACAGATACGCAGTATTTT
CASSPNTDTQYF
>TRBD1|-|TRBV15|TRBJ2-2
TGTGCCACCGGACCCGGGACAGGGGCCGGGGAGCTGTTTTTT
CATGPGTGAGELFF
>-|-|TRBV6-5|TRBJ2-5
TGTGCCAGCAGCGTTGGAGGGGAGACCCAGTACTTC
CASSVGGETQYF
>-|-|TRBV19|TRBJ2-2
TGTGCCAGTCTGGGCAGGGTAAACACCGGGGAGCTGTTTTTT
CASLGRVNTGELFF
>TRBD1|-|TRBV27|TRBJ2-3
TGTGCCAGCAGTTTATTGGGGACAGGGGGGACAGATACGCAGTATTTT
CASSLLGTGGTDTQYF
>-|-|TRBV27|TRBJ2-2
TGTGCCAGCAGTCTCAACTCCTTCCGATCCGGGGAGCTGTTTTTT
CASSLNSFRSGELFF
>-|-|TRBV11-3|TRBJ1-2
TGTGCCAGCAGCTTAGCCTGGACAGCCGACTATGGCTACACCTTC
CASSLAWTADYGYTF
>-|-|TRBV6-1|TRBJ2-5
TGTGCCAGCAGTGCCGGACAGCAAGAGACCCAGTACTTC
CASSAGQQETQYF
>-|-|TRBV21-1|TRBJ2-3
TGTGCCAGCAGCAAAGGTGCCACTAGCGGGACCACAGATACGCAGTATTTT
CASSKGATSGTTDTQYF
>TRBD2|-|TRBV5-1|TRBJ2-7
TGCGCCAGCAGCTTGGAGTCTAGCGGAGGGGCCCTCTCCTACGAGCAGTACTTC
CASSLESSGGALSYEQYF
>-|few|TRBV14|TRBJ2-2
TGTGCCAGCAGCCGGGGGCTATGGGACACCGGGGAGCTGTTTTTT
CASSRGLWDTGELFF
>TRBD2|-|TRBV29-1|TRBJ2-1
TGCAGCGTCAGAGGGAGGGCCCTCTTAATGAATGAGCAGTTCTTC
CSVRGRALLMNEQFF
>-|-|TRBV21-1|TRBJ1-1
TGTGCCAGCAGCAATGGGACAGGGTGTTTGGAAAGCGTGAACACTGAAGCTTTCTTT
CASSNGTGCLESVNTEAFF